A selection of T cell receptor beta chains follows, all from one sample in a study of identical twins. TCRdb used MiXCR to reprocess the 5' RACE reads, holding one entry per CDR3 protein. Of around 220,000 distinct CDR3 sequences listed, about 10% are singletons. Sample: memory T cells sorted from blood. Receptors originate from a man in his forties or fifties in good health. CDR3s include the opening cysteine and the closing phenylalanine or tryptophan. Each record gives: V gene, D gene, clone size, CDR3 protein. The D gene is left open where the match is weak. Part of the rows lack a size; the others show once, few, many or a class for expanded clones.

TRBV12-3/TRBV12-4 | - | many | CASSLWTSPYNEQFF
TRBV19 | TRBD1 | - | CASRRRAGGGSGTEAFF
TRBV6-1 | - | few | CASSTRDGGNTQYF
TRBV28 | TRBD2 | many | CASSMTSASTDTQYF
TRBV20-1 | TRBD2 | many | CSARRSGTFGRETQYF
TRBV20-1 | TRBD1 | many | CSAREIPGQGAFRSYNEQFF
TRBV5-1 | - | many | CASSSQGGWTDTQYF
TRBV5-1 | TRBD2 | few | CASSFALAGIKGDTQYF
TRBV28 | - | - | CASTGLGRETDTQYF
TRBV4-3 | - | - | CASSQDGSRGVSDTQYF
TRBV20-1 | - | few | CSAVAGGHQPQHF
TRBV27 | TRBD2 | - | CASSLRLAGAYEQYF
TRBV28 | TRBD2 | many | CASSFGLAGTGELFF
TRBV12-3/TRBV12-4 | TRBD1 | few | CASSPQGRAGYTF
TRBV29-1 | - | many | CSAWEGLLNTF
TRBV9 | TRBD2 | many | CASSVGSGLITDTQYF
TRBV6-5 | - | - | CASSFTGPTAEQYF
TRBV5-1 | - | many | CASSGGLDEQYF
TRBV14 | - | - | CASSHAPGAFGETQYF
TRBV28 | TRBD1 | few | CASSSTDRGSETQYF
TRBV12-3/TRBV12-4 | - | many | CASSLGGVEKLFF
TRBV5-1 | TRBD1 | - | CASSRGQNNEKLFF
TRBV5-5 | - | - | CASSRTEPNTEAFF
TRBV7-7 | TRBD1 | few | CASSLGTGANTGELFF
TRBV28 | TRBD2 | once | CASSLWTSPSDTQYF
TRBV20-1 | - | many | CSAPTGRTEAFF
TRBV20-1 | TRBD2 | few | CSARDGTSGKIGQYF
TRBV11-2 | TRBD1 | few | CASSLVRGRETQYF
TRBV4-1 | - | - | CASSPGQRDIQYF
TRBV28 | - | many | CASSRVGYQPQHF
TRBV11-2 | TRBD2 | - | CASSLAGLNQETQYF
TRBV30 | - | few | CAWSGQYEQFF
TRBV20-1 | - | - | CSGIPYFTEAFF
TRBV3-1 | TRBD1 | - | CASSRGQGGFGYTF
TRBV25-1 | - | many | CASSGWNEQFF
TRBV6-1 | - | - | CASLGAGWAYEQYF
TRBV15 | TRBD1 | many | CATSNPTGAGYTF
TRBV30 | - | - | CAWGTEWQAYYNEQFF
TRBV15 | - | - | CATSRETRSYNEQFF
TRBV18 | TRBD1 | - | CASSPLQGLDTEAFF
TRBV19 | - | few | CASSRLDTYSGNTIYF
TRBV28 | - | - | CASSSDATDIDEQFF
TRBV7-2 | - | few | CASSFVLRRANVLTF
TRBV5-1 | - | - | CASSLIGFSYNEQFF